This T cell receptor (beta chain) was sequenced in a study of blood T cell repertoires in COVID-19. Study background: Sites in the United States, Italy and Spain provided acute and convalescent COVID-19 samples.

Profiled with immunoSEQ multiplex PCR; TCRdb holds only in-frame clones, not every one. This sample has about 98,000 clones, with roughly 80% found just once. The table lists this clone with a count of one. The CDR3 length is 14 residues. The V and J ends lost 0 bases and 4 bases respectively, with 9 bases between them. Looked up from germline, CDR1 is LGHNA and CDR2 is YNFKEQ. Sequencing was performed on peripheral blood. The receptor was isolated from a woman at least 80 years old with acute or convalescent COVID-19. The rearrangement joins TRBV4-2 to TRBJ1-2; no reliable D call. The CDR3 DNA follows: TGTGCCAGCAGCCAAGAAAGGTCAGGCTATGGCTACACCTTC. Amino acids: CASSQERSGYGYTF.